What follows is one T cell receptor beta chain and its context. Antigen unknown. CDR1 is MGHDK and CDR2 is SYGVNS in the germline V gene. V shed 1 base and J shed 3 bases, with 12 bases lying between them. The CDR3 spans 15 residues. This entry belongs to a study of T cells after yellow fever vaccination. Template switching by 5'RACE produced TCR cDNA, adding a universal primer site and UMIs. TCRdb processed the 5' RACE reads anew with MiXCR; each CDR3 protein has one entry. The data contain 400,000 or so distinct CDR3 sequences, about 6.2% of them singletons. General study findings and limits: Clonotypes found in both CD4 and CD8 compartments made up a small share.

The V call is TRBV25-1, the J call TRBJ1-1, with a possible D match to TRBD1 (5 bases). The sample consisted of PBMCs, taken 5 days after the yellow fever booster vaccination. The sequence was collected from a man aged 30 to 39 who received the YFV17D yellow fever vaccine. The CDR3 coding sequence is TGTGCCAGCAGTGAATGGCGGGGGAGGGACACTGAAGCTTTCTTT. Its protein product is CASSEWRGRDTEAFF. The full variable domain, rest sourced from reference TRBV25-1 and TRBJ1-1, is EADIYQTPRYLVIGTGKKITLECSQTMGHDKMYWYQQDPGMELHLIHYSYGVNSTEKGDLSSESTVSRIRTEHFPLTLESARPSHTSQYLCASSEWRGRDTEAFFGQGTRLTVV.